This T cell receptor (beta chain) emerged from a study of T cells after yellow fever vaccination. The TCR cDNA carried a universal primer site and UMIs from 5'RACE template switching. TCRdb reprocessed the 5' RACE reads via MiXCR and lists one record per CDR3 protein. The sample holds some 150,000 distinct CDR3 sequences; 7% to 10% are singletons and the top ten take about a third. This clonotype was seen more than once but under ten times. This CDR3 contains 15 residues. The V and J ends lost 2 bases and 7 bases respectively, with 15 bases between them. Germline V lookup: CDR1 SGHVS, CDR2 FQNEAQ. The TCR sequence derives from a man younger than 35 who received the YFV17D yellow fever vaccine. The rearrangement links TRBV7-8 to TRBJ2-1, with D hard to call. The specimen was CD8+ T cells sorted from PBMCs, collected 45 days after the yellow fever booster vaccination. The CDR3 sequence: CASSLPGPPWNEQFF. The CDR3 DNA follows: TGTGCCAGCAGCTTACCGGGCCCGCCCTGGAATGAGCAGTTCTTC.